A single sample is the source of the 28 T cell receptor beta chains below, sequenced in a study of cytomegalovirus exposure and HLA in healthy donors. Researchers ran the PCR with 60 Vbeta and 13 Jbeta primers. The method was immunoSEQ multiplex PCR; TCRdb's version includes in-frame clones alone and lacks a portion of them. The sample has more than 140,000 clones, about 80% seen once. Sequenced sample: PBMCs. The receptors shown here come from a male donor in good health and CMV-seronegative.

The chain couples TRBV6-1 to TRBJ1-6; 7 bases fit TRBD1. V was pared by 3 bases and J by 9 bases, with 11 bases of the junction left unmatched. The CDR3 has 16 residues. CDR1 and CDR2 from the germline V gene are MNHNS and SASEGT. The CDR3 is CASSDSRAYRGSPLHF. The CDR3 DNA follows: TGTGCCAGCAGTGACAGTCGGGCGTACAGGGGTTCACCCCTCCACTTT.

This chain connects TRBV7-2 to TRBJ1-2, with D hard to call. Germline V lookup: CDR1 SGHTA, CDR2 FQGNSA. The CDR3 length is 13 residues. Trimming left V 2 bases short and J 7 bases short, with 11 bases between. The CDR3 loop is CASSLIWTSGYTF. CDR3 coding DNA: TGTGCCAGCAGCTTAATTTGGACTTCTGGCTACACCTTC.

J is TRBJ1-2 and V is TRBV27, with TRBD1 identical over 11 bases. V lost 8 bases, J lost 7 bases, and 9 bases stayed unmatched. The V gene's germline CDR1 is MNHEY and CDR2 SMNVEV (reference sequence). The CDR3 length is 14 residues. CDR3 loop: CASRLRTGGIGYTF. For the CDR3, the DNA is TGTGCCAGCCGTCTTCGGACAGGGGGCATTGGCTACACCTTC.

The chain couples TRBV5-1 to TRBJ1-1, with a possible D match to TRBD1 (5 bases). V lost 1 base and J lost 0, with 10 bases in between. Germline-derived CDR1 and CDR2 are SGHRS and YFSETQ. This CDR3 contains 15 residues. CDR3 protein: CASSLMRGMNTEAFF. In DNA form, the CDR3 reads TGCGCCAGCAGCTTGATGCGGGGGATGAACACTGAAGCTTTCTTT.

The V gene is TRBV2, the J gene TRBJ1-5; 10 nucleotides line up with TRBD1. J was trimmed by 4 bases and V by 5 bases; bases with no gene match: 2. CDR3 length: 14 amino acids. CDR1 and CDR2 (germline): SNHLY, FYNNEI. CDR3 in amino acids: CASSRQGANQPQHF. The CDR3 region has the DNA TGTGCCAGCAGTAGACAGGGGGCGAATCAGCCCCAGCATTTT. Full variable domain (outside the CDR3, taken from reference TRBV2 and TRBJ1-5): EPEVTQTPSHQVTQMGQEVILRCVPISNHLYFYWYRQILGQKVEFLVSFYNNEISEKSEIFDDQFSVERPDGSNFTLKIRSTKLEDSAMYFCASSRQGANQPQHFGDGTRLSIL.

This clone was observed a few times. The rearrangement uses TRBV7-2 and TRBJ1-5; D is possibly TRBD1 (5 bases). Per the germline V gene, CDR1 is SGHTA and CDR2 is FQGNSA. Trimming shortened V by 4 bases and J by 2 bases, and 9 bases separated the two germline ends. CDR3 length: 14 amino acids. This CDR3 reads CASSYQGGNQPQHF. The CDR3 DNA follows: TGTGCCAGCAGCTATCAAGGGGGCAATCAGCCCCAGCATTTT. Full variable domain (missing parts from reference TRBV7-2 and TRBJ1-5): GAGVSQSPSNKVTEKGKDVELRCDPISGHTALYWYRQSLGQGLEFLIYFQGNSAPDKSGLPSDRFSAERTGGSVSTLTIQRTQQEDSAVYLCASSYQGGNQPQHFGDGTRLSIL.

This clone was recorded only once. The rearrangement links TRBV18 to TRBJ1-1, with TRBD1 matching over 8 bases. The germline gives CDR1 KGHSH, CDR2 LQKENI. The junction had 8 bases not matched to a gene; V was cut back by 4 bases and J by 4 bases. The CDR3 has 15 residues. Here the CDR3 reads CASSLQGATGTEAFF. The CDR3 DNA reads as TGTGCCAGCTCACTTCAGGGGGCGACCGGCACTGAAGCTTTCTTT.

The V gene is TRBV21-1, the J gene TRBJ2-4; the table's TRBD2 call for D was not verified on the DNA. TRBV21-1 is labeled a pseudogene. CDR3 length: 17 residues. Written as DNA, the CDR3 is TGTGCCAGCAGCCCCGAAAGGGTCGCGGGGGGCAAAAACATTCAGTACTTC. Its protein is CASSPERVAGGKNIQYF.

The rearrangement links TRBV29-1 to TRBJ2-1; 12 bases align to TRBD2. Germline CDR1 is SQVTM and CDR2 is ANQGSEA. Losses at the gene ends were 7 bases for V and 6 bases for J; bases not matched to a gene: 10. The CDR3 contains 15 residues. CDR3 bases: TGCAGCGACAGGACTAGCGGGAAAAGGGGCAATGAGCAGTTCTTC. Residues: CSDRTSGKRGNEQFF.

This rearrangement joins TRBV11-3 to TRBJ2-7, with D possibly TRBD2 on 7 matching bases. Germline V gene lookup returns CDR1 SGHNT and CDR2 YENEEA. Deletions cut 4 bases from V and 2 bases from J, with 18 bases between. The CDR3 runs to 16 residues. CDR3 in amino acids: CASSSRRGGAPYEQYF. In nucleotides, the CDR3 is TGTGCCAGCAGCTCCCGAAGGGGGGGGGCCCCCTACGAGCAGTACTTC. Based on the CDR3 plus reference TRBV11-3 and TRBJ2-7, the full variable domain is EAGVVQSPRYKIIEKKQPVAFWCNPISGHNTLYWYLQNLGQGPELLIRYENEEAVDDSQLPKDRFSAERLKGVDSTLKIQPAELGDSAVYLCASSSRRGGAPYEQYFGPGTRLTVT.

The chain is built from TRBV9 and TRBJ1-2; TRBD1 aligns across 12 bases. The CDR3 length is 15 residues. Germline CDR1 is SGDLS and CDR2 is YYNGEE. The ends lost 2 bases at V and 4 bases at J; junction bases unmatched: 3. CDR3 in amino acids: CASSVRDRGLYGYTF. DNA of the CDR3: TGTGCCAGCAGCGTCCGGGACAGGGGGCTCTATGGCTACACCTTC.

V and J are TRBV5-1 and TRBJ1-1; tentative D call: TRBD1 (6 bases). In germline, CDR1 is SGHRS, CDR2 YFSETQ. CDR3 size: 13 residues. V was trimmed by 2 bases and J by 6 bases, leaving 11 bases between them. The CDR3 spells CASSFTGSAEAFF. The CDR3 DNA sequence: TGCGCCAGCAGCTTCACAGGGTCGGCTGAAGCTTTCTTT. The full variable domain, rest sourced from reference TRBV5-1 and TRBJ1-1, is KAGVTQTPRYLIKTRGQQVTLSCSPISGHRSVSWYQQTPGQGLQFLFEYFSETQRNKGNFPGRFSGRQFSNSRSEMNVSTLELGDSALYLCASSFTGSAEAFFGQGTRLTVV.

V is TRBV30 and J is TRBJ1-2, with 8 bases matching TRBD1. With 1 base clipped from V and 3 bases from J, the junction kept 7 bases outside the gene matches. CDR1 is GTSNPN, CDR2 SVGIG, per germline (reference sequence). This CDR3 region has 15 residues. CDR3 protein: CAWSATRGLDYGYTF. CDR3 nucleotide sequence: TGTGCCTGGAGTGCCACCAGGGGGCTGGACTATGGCTACACCTTC.

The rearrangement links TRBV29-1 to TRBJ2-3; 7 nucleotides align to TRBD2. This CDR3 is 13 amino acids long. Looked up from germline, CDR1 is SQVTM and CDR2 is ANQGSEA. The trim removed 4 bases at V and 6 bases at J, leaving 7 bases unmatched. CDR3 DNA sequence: TGCAGCGTTGCCCCTCGACTAGCCGATACGCAGTATTTT. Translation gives CSVAPRLADTQYF.

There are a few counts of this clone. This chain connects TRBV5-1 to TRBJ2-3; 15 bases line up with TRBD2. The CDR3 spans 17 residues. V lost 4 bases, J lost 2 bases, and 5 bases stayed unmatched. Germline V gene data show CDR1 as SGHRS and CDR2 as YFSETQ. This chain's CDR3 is CASSHGTSGGSTDTQYF. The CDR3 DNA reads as TGCGCCAGCAGCCATGGGACTAGCGGGGGGTCCACAGATACGCAGTATTTT. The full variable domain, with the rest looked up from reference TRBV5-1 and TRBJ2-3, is KAGVTQTPRYLIKTRGQQVTLSCSPISGHRSVSWYQQTPGQGLQFLFEYFSETQRNKGNFPGRFSGRQFSNSRSEMNVSTLELGDSALYLCASSHGTSGGSTDTQYFGPGTRLTVL.

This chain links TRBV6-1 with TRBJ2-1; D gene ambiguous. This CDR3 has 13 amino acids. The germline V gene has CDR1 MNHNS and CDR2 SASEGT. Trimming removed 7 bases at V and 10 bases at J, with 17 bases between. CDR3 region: CASTPSTVKEQFF. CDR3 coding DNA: TGTGCCAGCACCCCAAGTACAGTCAAGGAGCAGTTCTTC.

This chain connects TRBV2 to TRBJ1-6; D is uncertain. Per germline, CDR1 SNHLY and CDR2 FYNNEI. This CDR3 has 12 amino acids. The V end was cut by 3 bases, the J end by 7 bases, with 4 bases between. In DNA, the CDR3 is TGTGCCAGCAGTGATGGCAATTCACCCCTCCACTTT. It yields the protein CASSDGNSPLHF.

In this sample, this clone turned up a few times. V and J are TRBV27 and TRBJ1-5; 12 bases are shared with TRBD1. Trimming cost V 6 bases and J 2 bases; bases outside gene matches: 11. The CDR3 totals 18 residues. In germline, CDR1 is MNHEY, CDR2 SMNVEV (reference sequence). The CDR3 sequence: CASSPGTGGAQGNQPQHF. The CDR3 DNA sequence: TGTGCCAGCAGCCCCGGGACAGGGGGCGCCCAGGGCAATCAGCCCCAGCATTTT.

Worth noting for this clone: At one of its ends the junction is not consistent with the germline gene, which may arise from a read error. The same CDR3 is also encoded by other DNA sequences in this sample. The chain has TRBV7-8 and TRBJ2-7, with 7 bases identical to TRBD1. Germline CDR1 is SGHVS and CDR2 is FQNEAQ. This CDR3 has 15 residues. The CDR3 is CASSLARQGTHEQYF. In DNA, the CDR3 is TGTGCCAGCAGCTTAGCTCGACAGGGTACCCACGAGCAATACTTC. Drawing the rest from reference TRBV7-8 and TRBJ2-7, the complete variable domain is GAGVSQSPRYKVAKRGQDVALRCDPISGHVSLFWYQQALGQGPEFLTYFQNEAQLDKSGLPSDRFFAERPEGSVSTLKIQRTQQEDSAVYLCASSLARQGTHEQYFGPGTRLTVT.

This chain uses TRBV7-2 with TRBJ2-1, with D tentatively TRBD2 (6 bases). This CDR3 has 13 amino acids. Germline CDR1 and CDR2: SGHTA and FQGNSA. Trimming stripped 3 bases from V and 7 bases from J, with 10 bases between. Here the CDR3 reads CASSFGGLNEQFF. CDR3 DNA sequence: TGTGCCAGCAGCTTTGGGGGACTTAATGAGCAGTTCTTC.

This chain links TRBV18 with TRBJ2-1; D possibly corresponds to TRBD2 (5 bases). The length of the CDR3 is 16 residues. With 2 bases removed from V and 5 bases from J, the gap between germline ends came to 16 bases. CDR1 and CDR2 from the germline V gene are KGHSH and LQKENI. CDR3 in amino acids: CASSPRESTTNNEQFF. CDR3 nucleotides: TGTGCCAGCTCACCAAGGGAGTCCACGACCAACAATGAGCAGTTCTTC.

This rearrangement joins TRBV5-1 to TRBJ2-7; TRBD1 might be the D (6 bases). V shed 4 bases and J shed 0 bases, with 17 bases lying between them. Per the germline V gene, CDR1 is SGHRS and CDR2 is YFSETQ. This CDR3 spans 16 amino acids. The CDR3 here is CASSKAGQPHSYEQYF. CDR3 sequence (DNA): TGCGCCAGCAGCAAGGCCGGACAGCCCCACTCCTACGAGCAGTACTTC.

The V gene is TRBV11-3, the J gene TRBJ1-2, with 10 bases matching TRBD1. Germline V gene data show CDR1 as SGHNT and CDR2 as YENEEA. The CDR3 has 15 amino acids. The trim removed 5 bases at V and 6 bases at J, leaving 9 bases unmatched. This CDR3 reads CASSQPPGTGDGYTF. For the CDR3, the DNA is TGTGCCAGCAGCCAGCCTCCCGGGACAGGGGATGGCTACACCTTC.

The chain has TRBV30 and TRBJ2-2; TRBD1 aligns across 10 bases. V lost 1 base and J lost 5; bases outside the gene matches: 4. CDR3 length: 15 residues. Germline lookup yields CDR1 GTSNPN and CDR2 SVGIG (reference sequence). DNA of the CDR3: TGTGCCTGGAGTGGGGGACAGGGGATTACCGGGGAGCTGTTTTTT. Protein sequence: CAWSGGQGITGELFF.

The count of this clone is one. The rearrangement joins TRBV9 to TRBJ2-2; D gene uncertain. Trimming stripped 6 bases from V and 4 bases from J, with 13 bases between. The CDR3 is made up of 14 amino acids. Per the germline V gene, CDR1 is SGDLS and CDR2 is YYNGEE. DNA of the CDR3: TGTGCCAGCACCCCGTGGCCAACCACCGGGGAGCTGTTTTTT. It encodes CASTPWPTTGELFF.

CDR3 nucleotide sequence: TGTGCCAGTAGCGAGGACAGGCTGGGGGAGACCCAGTACTTC. Translating gives CASSEDRLGETQYF. The chain couples TRBV19 to TRBJ2-5, with 7 positions matching TRBD1. The CDR3 has 14 residues. V was pared by 6 bases and J by 5 bases, with 9 bases of the junction left unmatched. The germline CDR1 and CDR2 sequences are LNHDA and SQIVND (reference sequence).

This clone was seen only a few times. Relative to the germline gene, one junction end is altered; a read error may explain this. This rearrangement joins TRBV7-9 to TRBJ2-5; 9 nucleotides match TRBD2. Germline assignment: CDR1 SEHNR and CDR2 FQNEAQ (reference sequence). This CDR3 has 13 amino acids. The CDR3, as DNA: TGTGCCAGCACCTTAGCGGGAGTAGAGACCCAGTACTTC. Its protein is CASTLAGVETQYF.

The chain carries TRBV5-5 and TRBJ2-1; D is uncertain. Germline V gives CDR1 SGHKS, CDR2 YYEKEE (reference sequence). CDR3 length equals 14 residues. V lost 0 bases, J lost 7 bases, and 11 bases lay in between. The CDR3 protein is CASSLALQLNEQFF. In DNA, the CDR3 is TGTGCCAGCAGCTTGGCCCTCCAGTTAAATGAGCAGTTCTTC.